The present TCR beta chain was sequenced within a study of blood T cell repertoires in COVID-19. Whole-study context: COVID-19 samples collected from the United States, Italy and Spain covered acute and convalescent phases. PBMCs, B-cell-depleted T cells, or T cells provided the cDNA or gDNA that made up the material.

Source study methods: How many nucleated cells were present was estimated from reference gene primer amplification. Some clones are missing from TCRdb's copy, which holds only in-frame ones; the method was immunoSEQ multiplex PCR. That table furnishes V, J and clone size, whereas the DNA furnished D and trimming. The sample comprises approximately 350,000 clones, around 82% of which are singletons, and about 3% rests with the top ten. Trimming shortened V by 5 bases and J by 2 bases, and 20 bases separated the two germline ends. This CDR3 comprises 16 residues. Germline loops: CDR1 SGHTS, CDR2 YDEGEE.

The chain combines TRBV5-8 with TRBJ2-7; perhaps TRBD2 as D (5 bases). Sequencing used peripheral blood. The receptor comes from a man in his thirties or forties with active or convalescent COVID-19. The CDR3 spells CASRDPGSPTPYEQYF. The CDR3 coding sequence is TGTGCCAGCAGAGACCCGGGGTCCCCTACCCCCTACGAGCAGTACTTC.